The next 2 T cell receptor beta chains were all read from a single sample in a study of cytomegalovirus exposure and HLA in healthy donors. With 60 Vbeta and 13 Jbeta primers, the PCR was carried out. The assay was immunoSEQ multiplex PCR, and TCRdb's table has in-frame clones only and misses some. This table has approximately 150,000 clones, 73% appearing once. Sequenced: PBMCs. All receptors come from a woman between 18 and 29 years old in good health and CMV-seropositive.

The chain is built from TRBV11-2 and TRBJ2-1; tentatively, D is TRBD1 (5 bases). CDR1 is SGHAT, CDR2 FQNNGV, per germline. V was cut by 1 base and J by 9 bases, with 13 bases left in between. This CDR3 region has 14 residues. CDR3 nucleotide sequence: TGTGCCAGCAGCTTAGTGACAGTGAGCAGTGAGCAGTTCTTC. This codes for CASSLVTVSSEQFF.

This chain joins TRBV27 and TRBJ1-2; tentative D call: TRBD1 (6 bases). V was clipped by 5 bases and J by 7 bases, with 17 bases between them. The CDR3 totals 14 residues. CDR1 MNHEY and CDR2 SMNVEV come from the germline V gene (reference sequence). CDR3 sequence: CASSPQGGAGGYTF. CDR3 nucleotide sequence: TGTGCCAGCAGTCCACAAGGGGGGGCAGGTGGCTACACCTTC.